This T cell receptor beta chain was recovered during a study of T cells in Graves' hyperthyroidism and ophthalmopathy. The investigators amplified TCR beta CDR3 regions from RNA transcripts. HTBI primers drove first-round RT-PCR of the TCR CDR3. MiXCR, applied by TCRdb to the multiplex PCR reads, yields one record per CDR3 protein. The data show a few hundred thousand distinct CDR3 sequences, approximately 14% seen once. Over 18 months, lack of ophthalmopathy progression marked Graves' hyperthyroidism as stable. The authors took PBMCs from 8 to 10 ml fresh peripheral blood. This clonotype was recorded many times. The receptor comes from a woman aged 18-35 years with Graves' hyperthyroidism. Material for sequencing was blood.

The CDR3 region has the DNA TGTGCCAGCAGCTTAGTGGCAGGTTCCTACGAGCAGTACTTC. This sequence encodes CASSLVAGSYEQYF. V is TRBV7-9 and J is TRBJ2-7; D gene uncertain. Trimming shortened V by 1 base and J by 1 base, and 8 bases separated the two germline ends. This CDR3 has 14 amino acids. Germline CDR1 reads SEHNR; CDR2 reads FQNEAQ (reference sequence).